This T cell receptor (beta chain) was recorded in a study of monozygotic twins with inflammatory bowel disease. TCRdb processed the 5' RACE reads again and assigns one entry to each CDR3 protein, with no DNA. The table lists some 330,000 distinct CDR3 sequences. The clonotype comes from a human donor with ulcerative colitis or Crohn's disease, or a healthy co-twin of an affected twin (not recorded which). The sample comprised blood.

The CDR3 is CASRIITGTYEQYF. The rearrangement links TRBV6-2 or TRBV6-3 to TRBJ2-7; TCRdb names TRBD1, which stays unverified in the absence of DNA. This CDR3 spans 14 amino acids. Germline V gene lookup returns CDR1 MNHEY and CDR2 SVGEGT.